The 2 T cell receptor beta chains reported below all come from one sample, sequenced in a study of OX40 agonist ivuxolimab in advanced cancers. The data were produced by immunoSEQ multiplex PCR, yet TCRdb's version contains in-frame clones alone and is incomplete. The sample lists approximately 70,000 clones; approximately 89% were seen once. Sequencing used CD4+ or CD8+ T cells sorted from blood, obtained in a trial of the OX40 agonist ivuxolimab. The receptors derive from an adult with an advanced solid tumor such as melanoma, head and neck, liver or kidney cancer.

The chain is built from TRBV6-5 and TRBJ2-1; D gene unclear. The germline V and J ends were trimmed by 1 base and 8 bases, with 3 bases remaining between them. There are 11 residues in the CDR3. Germline CDR1 and CDR2: MNHEY and SVGAGI. The CDR3 nucleotides read TGTGCCAGCAGTTACTGGGATGAGCAGTTCTTC. It specifies CASSYWDEQFF.

This chain joins TRBV5-1 and TRBJ2-5; D is perhaps TRBD2 (6 bases). The CDR3 spans 14 residues. The germline V gene encodes CDR1 SGHRS and CDR2 YFSETQ. Trimming removed 4 bases at V and 1 base at J, with 11 bases between. The CDR3 nucleotides read TGCGCCAGCAGCCCGGAGGGGATCCAAGAGACCCAGTACTTC. Translated, it gives CASSPEGIQETQYF. Full variable domain (missing parts from reference TRBV5-1 and TRBJ2-5): KAGVTQTPRYLIKTRGQQVTLSCSPISGHRSVSWYQQTPGQGLQFLFEYFSETQRNKGNFPGRFSGRQFSNSRSEMNVSTLELGDSALYLCASSPEGIQETQYFGPGTRLLVL.